The TCR beta chain described here comes from a study of T cell changes during pregnancy in multiple sclerosis. This table comes from immunoSEQ multiplex PCR, and its TCRdb copy is limited to in-frame clones, with some not included. Altogether fewer than 30,000 clones are present, about 88% being singletons, with the ten largest covering 8% to 9%. V was pared by 1 base and J by 3 bases, with 7 bases between. The germline V gene encodes CDR1 SGHAT and CDR2 FQNNGV. This CDR3 spans 13 amino acids. This material consisted of CD8+ T cells from peripheral blood mononuclear cells, taken in the second trimester of pregnancy. The TCR was taken from a female donor with multiple sclerosis, enrolled in a pregnancy study. This chain joins TRBV11-2 and TRBJ2-7; D unresolved. CDR3 loop: CASSLVVDYEQYF. Written as DNA, the CDR3 is TGTGCCAGCAGCTTAGTAGTAGACTACGAGCAGTACTTC.